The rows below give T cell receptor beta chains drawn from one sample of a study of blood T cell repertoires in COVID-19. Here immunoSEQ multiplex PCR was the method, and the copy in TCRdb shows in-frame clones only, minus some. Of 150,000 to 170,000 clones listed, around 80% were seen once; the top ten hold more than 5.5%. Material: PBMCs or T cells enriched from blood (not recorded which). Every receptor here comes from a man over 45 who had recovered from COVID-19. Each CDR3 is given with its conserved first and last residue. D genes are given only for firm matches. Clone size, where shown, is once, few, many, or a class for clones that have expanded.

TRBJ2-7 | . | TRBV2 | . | CASKDGSSYEQYF | TGTGCCAGCAAGGACGGGAGCTCCTACGAGCAGTACTTC
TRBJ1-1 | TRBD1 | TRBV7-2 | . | CASSLGTGEAFF | TGTGCCAGCAGCTTAGGGACAGGTGAAGCTTTCTTT
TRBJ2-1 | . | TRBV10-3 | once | CAISGIAQPNEQFF | TGTGCCATCAGTGGTATAGCCCAACCCAATGAGCAGTTCTTC
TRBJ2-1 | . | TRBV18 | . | CASSPTSGADEQFF | TGTGCCAGCTCACCAACTTCAGGGGCGGATGAGCAGTTCTTC
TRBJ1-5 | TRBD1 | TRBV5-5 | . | CASSLYQGAGNQPQHF | TGTGCCAGCAGCTTATACCAGGGGGCAGGCAATCAGCCCCAGCATTTT
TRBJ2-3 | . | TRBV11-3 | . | CASSSLGPINADTQYF | TGTGCCAGCAGCTCCCTTGGCCCGATAAACGCAGATACGCAGTATTTT
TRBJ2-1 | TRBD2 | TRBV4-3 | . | CASSQDFAGGRSYNEQFF | TGCGCCAGCAGCCAAGACTTCGCGGGGGGGCGATCCTACAATGAGCAGTTCTTC
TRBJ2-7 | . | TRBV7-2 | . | CASSLSGSEQYF | TGTGCCAGCAGCTTATCGGGGAGCGAGCAGTACTTC
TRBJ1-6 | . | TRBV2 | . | CASSEGRVSNSPLHF | TGTGCCAGCAGTGAAGGCAGGGTCTCTAATTCACCCCTCCACTTT
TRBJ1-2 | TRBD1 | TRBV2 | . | CASSAIRQGAIYGYTF | TGTGCCAGCAGTGCGATCAGACAGGGGGCGATCTATGGCTACACCTTC
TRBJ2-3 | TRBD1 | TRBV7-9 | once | CACSQGQGLTDTQYF | TGTGCCTGCAGCCAAGGACAGGGGTTAACAGATACGCAGTATTTT
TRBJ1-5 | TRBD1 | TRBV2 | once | CASSHRQGAVYSNQPQHF | TGTGCCAGCAGTCATAGACAGGGGGCCGTTTATAGCAATCAGCCCCAGCATTTT
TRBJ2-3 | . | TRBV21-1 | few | CASSKRDGTGSTDTQYF | TGTGCCAGCAGCAAACGAGACGGGACAGGGAGCACAGATACGCAGTATTTT
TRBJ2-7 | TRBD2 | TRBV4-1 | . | CASSQDGGALYEQYF | TGCGCCAGCAGCCAAGACGGGGGGGCTCTCTACGAGCAGTACTTC
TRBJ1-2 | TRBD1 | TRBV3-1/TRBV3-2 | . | CASSPGGHGYTF | TGTGCCAGCAGCCCAGGGGGCCATGGCTACACCTTC
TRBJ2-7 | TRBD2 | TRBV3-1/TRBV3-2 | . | CASSHGGGEQYF | TGTGCCAGCAGCCATGGGGGGGGCGAGCAGTACTTC
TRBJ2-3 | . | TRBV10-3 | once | CAIAPRSTADTQYF | TGTGCCATCGCCCCTAGATCCACCGCCGATACGCAGTATTTT
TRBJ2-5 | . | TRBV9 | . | CASSVGGSQETQYF | TGTGCCAGCAGCGTAGGAGGGTCCCAAGAGACCCAGTACTTC
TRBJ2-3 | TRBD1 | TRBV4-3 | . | CASSLDRASTDTQYF | TGCGCCAGCAGCTTAGACAGGGCGAGCACAGATACGCAGTATTTT
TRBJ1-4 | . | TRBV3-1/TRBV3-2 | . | CASSQDGRRTEKLFF | TGTGCCAGCAGCCAAGATGGGAGGCGGACCGAAAAACTGTTTTTT
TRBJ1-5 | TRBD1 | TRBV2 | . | CASNAGQGKGQPQHF | TGTGCCAGCAACGCGGGACAGGGTAAGGGGCAGCCCCAGCATTTT
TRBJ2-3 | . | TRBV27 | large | CASTRFDTQYF | TGTGCCAGCACTCGGTTCGATACGCAGTATTTT